The 30 T cell receptor beta chains given below trace back to one sample, sequenced in a study of T cells in Graves' hyperthyroidism and ophthalmopathy. Researchers amplified the TCR beta CDR3 regions from RNA transcripts. Carried out on the TCR CDR3, a first-round RT-PCR used the HTBI primer set. Via MiXCR, TCRdb re-called the multiplex PCR reads, giving one row per CDR3 protein. The sample lists roughly 500,000 distinct CDR3 sequences; over 45% were seen once. The sequenced sample was peripheral blood or thyroid tissue (not recorded which). These receptors were collected from an adult woman with Graves' disease, either hyperthyroidism or ophthalmopathy (not recorded which).

This clonotype was recorded many times. J is TRBJ1-2 and V is TRBV27, with TRBD1 as a possible D gene (6 bases). The V gene lost 2 bases and the J gene lost 6 bases, with 7 bases spanning the gap. This CDR3 has 12 residues. The germline V gene has CDR1 MNHEY and CDR2 SMNVEV (reference sequence). CDR3 amino acids: CASSLTGHGYTF. The DNA for the CDR3 is TGTGCCAGCAGTTTAACAGGGCATGGCTACACCTTC.

V gene TRBV20-1 combines with J gene TRBJ1-2; no clear D. The germline V gene encodes CDR1 DFQATT and CDR2 SNEGSKA (reference sequence). The CDR3 sequence is 12 residues long. Trimming cost V 2 bases and J 6 bases, with 10 bases left between them. The DNA for the CDR3 is TGCAGTGCTAGAAGCGGGTACGATGGCTACACCTTC. Translated: CSARSGYDGYTF.

J is TRBJ1-2 and V is TRBV30; D is perhaps TRBD1 (5 bases). Looked up from germline, CDR1 is GTSNPN and CDR2 is SVGIG (reference sequence). V lost 0 bases and J lost 8, with 22 bases in between. The CDR3 has 16 residues. The CDR3 reads CAWSVNLVRDGGGYTF. The CDR3 region has the DNA TGTGCCTGGAGTGTTAATCTCGTGCGGGACGGAGGCGGCTACACCTTC. The full variable domain, its missing parts supplied by reference TRBV30 and TRBJ1-2, is SQTIHQWPATLVQPVGSPLSLECTVEGTSNPNLYWYRQAAGRGLQLLFYSVGIGQISSEVPQNLSASRPQDRQFILSSKKLLLSDSGFYLCAWSVNLVRDGGGYTFGSGTRLTVV.

This clonotype has a handful of counts. The CDR3 here is CATSDRTTDTVGANVLTF. The CDR3 nucleotides are TGTGCCACCAGTGACCGCACGACCGATACGGTAGGGGCCAACGTCCTGACTTTC. V usage is TRBV24-1 and J usage is TRBJ2-6; no clear D. V was clipped by 4 bases and J by 4 bases, with 19 bases between them. CDR1 KGHDR and CDR2 SFDVKD come from the germline V gene. The CDR3 is 18 amino acids.

The chain has TRBV28 and TRBJ1-6; D gene uncertain. The CDR3 has 13 residues. From germline, CDR1 is MDHEN and CDR2 SYDVKM. V lost 7 bases, J lost 6 bases, and 10 bases lay in between. CDR3 nucleotide sequence: TGTGCCAGCAATCGGCAGCTTAATTCACCCCTCCACTTT. It yields the protein CASNRQLNSPLHF.

This clonotype was recorded many times. This chain uses TRBV4-2 with TRBJ2-5; D is uncertain. Trimming took off 1 base at V and 3 bases at J, with 12 bases between the two ends. CDR3 length: 15 residues. CDR1 and CDR2 from the germline V gene are LGHNA and YNFKEQ. CDR3 sequence (DNA): TGTGCCAGCAGCCAAGTGCGGAGCGATGAAGAGACCCAGTACTTC. It yields the protein CASSQVRSDEETQYF.

The chain uses TRBV7-2 and TRBJ1-1; D is unclear. The CDR3 totals 13 residues. Trimming pared 5 bases from V and 12 bases from J, leaving 19 bases between. Germline V gene sequence: CDR1 SGHTA, CDR2 FQGNSA. CDR3 region: CASSRVSTVLTFF. In DNA, the CDR3 is TGTGCCAGCAGCCGAGTATCCACCGTGTTAACTTTCTTT. Full variable domain (outside the CDR3, taken from reference TRBV7-2 and TRBJ1-1): GAGVSQSPSNKVTEKGKDVELRCDPISGHTALYWYRQSLGQGLEFLIYFQGNSAPDKSGLPSDRFSAERTGGSVSTLTIQRTQQEDSAVYLCASSRVSTVLTFFGQGTRLTVV.

This sequence joins TRBV7-2 and TRBJ2-2, with D possibly being TRBD1 (5 bases). Trimming shortened V by 5 bases and J by 8 bases, and 18 bases separated the two germline ends. The CDR3 runs to 15 residues. The germline gives CDR1 SGHTA, CDR2 FQGNSA. The CDR3 DNA follows: TGTGCCAGCAGCGCCCCCTCAGGGAAACATGGGGAGCTGTTTTTT. Its translation is CASSAPSGKHGELFF.

This clonotype appeared many times. The rearrangement joins TRBV10-3 to TRBJ1-3; the D is unclear. The CDR3 extends over 15 amino acids. Trimming removed 0 bases at V and 4 bases at J, with 10 bases between. Germline-derived CDR1 and CDR2 are ENHRY and SYGVKD. CDR3 nucleotide sequence: TGTGCCATCAGTGAGTCGTCGTTCGGAGGAAACACCATATATTTT. Translating it yields CAISESSFGGNTIYF.

This clonotype was recorded a few times. The chain employs TRBV10-3 and TRBJ2-2; 13 positions match TRBD2. Losses at the gene ends were 10 bases for V and 7 bases for J; bases not matched to a gene: 9. This CDR3 spans 15 amino acids. From germline, CDR1 is ENHRY and CDR2 SYGVKD. CDR3 region: CATKRTSGSIGELFF. In nucleotides, the CDR3 is TGTGCCACCAAACGGACTAGCGGGAGTATCGGGGAGCTGTTTTTT.

This clonotype appeared many times. The chain carries TRBV6-6 and TRBJ2-5; D may be TRBD1 (6 bases). Germline CDR1 reads MNHNY; CDR2 reads SVGAGI (reference sequence). Trimming shortened V by 2 bases and J by 5 bases, and 18 bases separated the two germline ends. This CDR3 comprises 16 residues. CDR3 nucleotide sequence: TGTGCCAGCAGTTACGTGGGGCAGGGGTCGTCGGAGACCCAGTACTTC. Its translation: CASSYVGQGSSETQYF.

The chain is built from TRBV7-2 and TRBJ1-3; D is ambiguous. The V and J ends lost 5 bases and 4 bases respectively, with 12 bases between them. This CDR3 contains 14 residues. Germline lookup yields CDR1 SGHTA and CDR2 FQGNSA. The CDR3 loop is CASSPAGAGNTIYF. CDR3 DNA: TGTGCCAGCAGCCCAGCAGGAGCAGGAAACACCATATATTTT.

This clonotype was found a few times. Written as DNA, the CDR3 is TGTGCCAGCAGATGGTTGGACAGGGACTATGGCTACACCTTC. It is translated as CASRWLDRDYGYTF. The chain combines TRBV2 with TRBJ1-2; 8 nucleotides match TRBD1. With V trimmed by 6 bases and J by 3 bases, 6 bases remained unmatched. There are 14 residues in the CDR3. Germline V gene sequence: CDR1 SNHLY, CDR2 FYNNEI.

At least ten counts were recorded for this clonotype. This chain links TRBV2 with TRBJ1-5; 7 bases align to TRBD1. Germline trimming cut 7 bases from V and 0 bases from J; bases unmatched to any gene: 6. Germline V gene lookup returns CDR1 SNHLY and CDR2 FYNNEI. This CDR3 is built from 15 residues. The CDR3 nucleotides are TGTGCCAGCAAGGGGGGACAGCATAGCAATCAGCCCCAGCATTTT. As protein: CASKGGQHSNQPQHF.

The chain uses TRBV19 and TRBJ1-5; D might be TRBD1 (5 bases). CDR3 size: 15 residues. Between the trimmed V and J ends, which lost 2 bases and 0 bases, there was a span of 8 bases. Germline CDR1 LNHDA, CDR2 SQIVND (reference sequence). The CDR3 DNA sequence: TGTGCCAGTAGTATATGGGGGAATAGCAATCAGCCCCAGCATTTT. Amino acid sequence: CASSIWGNSNQPQHF.

This clonotype was detected once. This chain uses TRBV29-1 with TRBJ2-2; TRBD2 matches 9 bases. The CDR3 spans 14 residues. The germline gives CDR1 SQVTM, CDR2 ANQGSEA. The V gene end was trimmed by 4 bases and the J gene end by 7 bases; junction bases not matched to a gene: 7. CDR3 sequence reads: CSVVAGGPGGELFF. CDR3 DNA: TGCAGCGTTGTTGCGGGAGGGCCCGGCGGGGAGCTGTTTTTT.

The chain combines TRBV19 with TRBJ1-5, with 10 positions matching TRBD1. Germline trimming cut 1 base from V and 6 bases from J; bases unmatched to any gene: 9. There are 17 residues in the CDR3. CDR1 is LNHDA and CDR2 is SQIVND in the germline V gene (reference sequence). This CDR3 is CASSIGMWTGGFQPQHF. The CDR3 DNA reads TGTGCCAGTAGTATAGGAATGTGGACAGGGGGATTTCAGCCCCAGCATTTT.

V usage is TRBV29-1 and J usage is TRBJ2-7; 12 bases are a match to TRBD2. The length of the CDR3 is 13 residues. Germline V gives CDR1 SQVTM, CDR2 ANQGSEA. V lost 8 bases, J lost 7 bases, and 9 bases stayed unmatched. In DNA, the CDR3 is TGCAGCTTTGGACTAGCGGGGTCTTCAGAGCAGTACTTC. Its translation is CSFGLAGSSEQYF.

The V and J genes are TRBV29-1 and TRBJ1-1, with D possibly TRBD1 on 6 matching bases. The CDR3 is made up of 11 amino acids. Germline CDR1 reads SQVTM; CDR2 reads ANQGSEA. Deletions cut 8 bases from V and 8 bases from J, with 15 bases between. The DNA for the CDR3 is TGCAGCCAAGGGGGTAGGCCGGAAGCTTTCTTT. Translating gives CSQGGRPEAFF.

This sequence joins TRBV7-8 and TRBJ2-5, with 13 bases aligning to TRBD2. Germline V gives CDR1 SGHVS, CDR2 FQNEAQ. The CDR3 is 17 residues long. V shed 6 bases, J shed 5 bases, and the junction held 12 bases outside the gene matches. The CDR3 DNA is TGTGCCAGCAGTACCCTGACTAGCGGGAGGTTTCAGGAGACCCAGTACTTC. This sequence encodes CASSTLTSGRFQETQYF.

V is TRBV2 and J is TRBJ2-5; TRBD2 matches 12 bases. CDR3 length: 16 residues. The junction had 7 bases not matched to a gene; V was cut back by 3 bases and J by 5 bases. Germline V gene lookup returns CDR1 SNHLY and CDR2 FYNNEI. As DNA, the CDR3 is TGTGCCAGCAGTGACCCGACTAGCGGGAGTTTGGAGACCCAGTACTTC. This translates into CASSDPTSGSLETQYF.

The chain couples TRBV10-3 to TRBJ1-2; TRBD1 matches 7 bases. J gave up 5 bases and V 6 bases, and 3 bases lay outside the gene matches. Germline CDR1 ENHRY, CDR2 SYGVKD. The CDR3 runs 12 residues. CDR3: CAIRGDSYGYTF. The DNA for the CDR3 is TGTGCCATCAGGGGGGACAGTTATGGCTACACCTTC.

Notes on this clonotype: One base away lies a much larger clone, so this may be a sequencing read error. The chain carries TRBV9 and TRBJ2-5, with a weak D call TRBD2 (6 bases). This CDR3 is 15 amino acids long. From germline, CDR1 is SGDLS and CDR2 YYNGEE. CDR3 region: CASSVGGSGQVTQYF. In DNA form, the CDR3 reads TGTGCCAGCAGCGTAGGGGGTAGCGGCCAAGTGACCCAGTACTTC.

This clonotype was seen only a few times. The chain joins TRBV12-3 or TRBV12-4 to TRBJ2-7; 7 bases align to TRBD1. Trimming cost V 10 bases and J 2 bases; bases outside gene matches: 14. The CDR3 has 15 residues. The chain's CDR3 is CAISRTGDWAYEQYF. The CDR3, as DNA: TGTGCCATCAGCCGAACAGGGGATTGGGCCTACGAGCAGTACTTC.

This clonotype was seen a few times. This chain uses TRBV10-3 with TRBJ1-2, with TRBD1 matching 10 bases. Germline trimming cut 4 bases from V and 0 bases from J; bases unmatched to any gene: 8. This CDR3 has 17 amino acids. The germline V gene has CDR1 ENHRY and CDR2 SYGVKD. The CDR3 DNA is TGTGCCATCAGTGCCGGGACAGGGGCGTCAGCTAACTATGGCTACACCTTC. Translation gives CAISAGTGASANYGYTF.

The rearrangement links TRBV7-9 to TRBJ2-1; D is unclear. V was cut by 4 bases and J by 6 bases, with 7 bases left in between. CDR1 and CDR2 (germline): SEHNR, FQNEAQ (reference sequence). CDR3 length: 12 amino acids. The CDR3 loop is CASSSVVNEQFF. The CDR3 coding sequence is TGTGCCAGCAGCTCAGTTGTCAATGAGCAGTTCTTC.

Ten or more counts support this clonotype. The chain has TRBV7-9 and TRBJ1-2; no clear D gene. Between the trimmed V and J ends, which lost 1 base and 8 bases, there was a span of 8 bases. The CDR3 runs to 12 residues. Germline V gives CDR1 SEHNR, CDR2 FQNEAQ (reference sequence). The CDR3 reads CASSLETWGYTF. In nucleotides, the CDR3 is TGTGCCAGCAGCTTAGAGACCTGGGGCTACACCTTC.

The rearrangement links TRBV7-9 to TRBJ1-1; no firm D call. Trimming pared 6 bases from V and 1 base from J, leaving 15 bases between. This CDR3 has 15 amino acids. Germline CDR1 is SEHNR and CDR2 is FQNEAQ (reference sequence). The CDR3 is CASRPDTYENTEAFF. In DNA form, the CDR3 reads TGTGCCAGCAGACCCGACACTTACGAGAACACTGAAGCTTTCTTT.

This rearrangement joins TRBV7-8 to TRBJ1-5; D is uncertain. V lost 6 bases, J lost 10 bases, and 13 bases lay in between. The CDR3 has 12 residues. Germline CDR1 and CDR2: SGHVS and FQNEAQ. The CDR3 sequence is CASSPIHGPQHF. CDR3 sequence (DNA): TGTGCCAGCAGTCCAATCCACGGCCCCCAGCATTTT.

J is TRBJ2-5 and V is TRBV7-2, with D maybe TRBD2 (6 bases). V lost 3 bases and J 5 bases, leaving 13 bases between the germline ends. CDR1 and CDR2 (germline): SGHTA, FQGNSA. The CDR3 loop spans 14 amino acids. The CDR3 protein is CASSFGTRRETQYF. DNA of the CDR3: TGTGCCAGCAGCTTCGGGACTCGGCGGGAGACCCAGTACTTC.